The T cell receptor beta chain under discussion was sequenced for a study of blood T cell repertoires in COVID-19. The wider study: PBMCs, B-cell-depleted T cells, or T cells provided the cDNA or gDNA that made up the material.

A single count supports this clone. Libraries were prepared by immunoSEQ multiplex PCR; TCRdb keeps only in-frame clonotypes and omits some of them. The sample records some 150,000 clones, about 90% being singletons. The CDR3 covers 15 residues. Germline CDR1 is SGHDT and CDR2 is YYEEEE. Trimming pared 5 bases from V and 9 bases from J, leaving 23 bases between. This sequence originates from a man aged 45-60 years with active COVID-19. The specimen was peripheral blood. This chain uses TRBV5-6 with TRBJ2-5; a weak D match, TRBD2 (6 bases). The CDR3 region is CASSNWGNEVAAQYF. CDR3 DNA: TGTGCCAGCAGTAACTGGGGTAACGAGGTAGCGGCCCAGTACTTC.